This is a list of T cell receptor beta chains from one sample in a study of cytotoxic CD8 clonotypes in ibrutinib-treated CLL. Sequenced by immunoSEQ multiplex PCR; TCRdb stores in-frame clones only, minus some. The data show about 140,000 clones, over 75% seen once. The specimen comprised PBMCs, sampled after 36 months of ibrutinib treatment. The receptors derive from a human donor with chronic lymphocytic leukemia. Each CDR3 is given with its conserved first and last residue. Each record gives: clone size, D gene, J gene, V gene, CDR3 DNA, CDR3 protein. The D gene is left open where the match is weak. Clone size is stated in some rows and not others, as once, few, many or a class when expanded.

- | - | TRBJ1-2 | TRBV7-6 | TGTGCCAGCAGCTTAGGGTCGGGGGTAGCCTATGGCTACACCTTC | CASSLGSGVAYGYTF
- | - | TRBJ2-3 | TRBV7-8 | TGTGCCAGCAGCCCCCACCCAGATACGCAGTATTTT | CASSPHPDTQYF
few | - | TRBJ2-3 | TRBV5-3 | TGTGCCAGAAGCTCAGGAGCAGATACGCAGTATTTT | CARSSGADTQYF
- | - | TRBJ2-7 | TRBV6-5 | TGTGCCAGCAGTTATTTAGGGTTCGGGTCCTACGAGCAGTACTTC | CASSYLGFGSYEQYF
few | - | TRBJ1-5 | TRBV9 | TGTGCCAGCAGCGTAGGGCAGTTCAATCAGCCCCAGCATTTT | CASSVGQFNQPQHF
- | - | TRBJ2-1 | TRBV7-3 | TGTGCCAGCAGCTTAATGACTAGCAATGAGCAGTTCTTC | CASSLMTSNEQFF
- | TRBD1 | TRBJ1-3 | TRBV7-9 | TGTGCCAGCAGCTTAGCGCGGGCAGGGGGCAGATTATTTGGAAACACCATATATTTT | CASSLARAGGRLFGNTIYF
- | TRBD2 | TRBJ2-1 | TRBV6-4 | TGTGCCAGCAGCGAGACCGGGACTAGCGGGAGTGATGAGCAGTTCTTC | CASSETGTSGSDEQFF
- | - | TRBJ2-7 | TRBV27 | TGTGCCAGCAGTTCCGCACAGTTTCGGATTGGGCAGTACTTC | CASSSAQFRIGQYF
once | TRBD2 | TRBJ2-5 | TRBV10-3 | TGTGCCATCAGTGAGGCGATTGGGACTAGAGATAGTCGGGAGACCCAGTACTTC | CAISEAIGTRDSRETQYF
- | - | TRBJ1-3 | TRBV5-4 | TGTGCCAGCAGCTTGCCCGGGACGGCGTCTGGAAACACCATATATTTT | CASSLPGTASGNTIYF
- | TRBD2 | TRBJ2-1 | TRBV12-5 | TGTGCTAGTGGTTTGCAGGCTAGCGGGAGCCATGAGCAGTTCTTC | CASGLQASGSHEQFF
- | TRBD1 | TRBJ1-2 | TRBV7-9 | TGTGCCAGCAGCCCCAAACAGGGGAGGAATGGCTACACCTTC | CASSPKQGRNGYTF
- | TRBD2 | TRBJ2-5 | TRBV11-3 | TGTGCCAGCAGCCTCCCGGGGGGTGGGACCCAGTACTTC | CASSLPGGGTQYF
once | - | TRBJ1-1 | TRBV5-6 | TGTGCCAGCAGCGCGCAGTATTTGAACACTGAAGCTTTCTTT | CASSAQYLNTEAFF
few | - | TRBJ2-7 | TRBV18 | TGTGCCAGCTCACCACCCATGGCCTACGAGCAGTACTTC | CASSPPMAYEQYF
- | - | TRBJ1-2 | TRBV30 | TGTGCCTGGAGTTACCGGATTAAACTGTACTATGGCTACACCTTC | CAWSYRIKLYYGYTF
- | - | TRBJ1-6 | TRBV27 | TGTGCCAGCAGCTACGAACAGGGCTATAATTCACCCCTCCACTTT | CASSYEQGYNSPLHF
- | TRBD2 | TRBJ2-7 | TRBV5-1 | TGCGCCAGCAGCTTGGGGACTAGTCTCTACGAGCAGTACTTC | CASSLGTSLYEQYF
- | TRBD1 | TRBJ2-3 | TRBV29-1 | TGCAGCGTTGAGGGTTGGCTCTCCGAATTGGACAGGGTGGAAGATACGCAGTATTTT | CSVEGWLSELDRVEDTQYF
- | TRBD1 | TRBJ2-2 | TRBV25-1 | TGTGCCAGCACCCTAACTCCCTACAGGGGGTCGAACACCGGGGAGCTGTTTTTT | CASTLTPYRGSNTGELFF
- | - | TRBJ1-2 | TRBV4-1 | TGCGCCAGCAGCCAAGAAGACAGGAGAAGCTATGGCTACACCTTC | CASSQEDRRSYGYTF
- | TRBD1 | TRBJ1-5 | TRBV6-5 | TGTGCCAGCAGCTCGGGGACAGAATTTTATCAGCCCCAGCATTTT | CASSSGTEFYQPQHF
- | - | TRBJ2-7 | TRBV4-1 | TGCGCCAGCAGCCAGAGGACGGGACGGGATTACGAGCAGTACTTC | CASSQRTGRDYEQYF
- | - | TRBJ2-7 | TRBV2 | TGTGCCAGCAGAATGGCTACGAGGGAGCAGTACTTC | CASRMATREQYF
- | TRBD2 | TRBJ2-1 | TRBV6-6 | TGTGCCAGCAGGGGACTAGCTAGTGAGCAGTTCTTC | CASRGLASEQFF
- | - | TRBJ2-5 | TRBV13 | TGTGCCAGCAGCTTAGAGCCGGGAGAGACCCAGTACTTC | CASSLEPGETQYF
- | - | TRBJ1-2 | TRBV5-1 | TGCGCCAGCAGCTATAGACGGGACTATGGCTACACCTTC | CASSYRRDYGYTF
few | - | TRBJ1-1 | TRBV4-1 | TGCGCCAGCAGCCCAAGGGGGGGCACTGAAGCTTTCTTT | CASSPRGGTEAFF
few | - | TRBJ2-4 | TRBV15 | TGTGCCACCAGCAGTGAAGCCAAAAACATTCAGTACTTC | CATSSEAKNIQYF
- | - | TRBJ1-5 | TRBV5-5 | TGTGCCAGCAGCCCAGAGGGGGTCCCCAGTCAGCCCCAGCATTTT | CASSPEGVPSQPQHF
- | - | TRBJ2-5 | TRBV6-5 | TGTGCCAGCAGTTACGCCCAGGGGGGCGAGACCCAGTACTTC | CASSYAQGGETQYF
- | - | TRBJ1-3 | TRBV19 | TGTGCCAGTAGTATTTCTGCCTTCTCTGGAAACACCATATATTTT | CASSISAFSGNTIYF
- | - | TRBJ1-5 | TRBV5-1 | TGCGCCAGCAGCTTGGAAGGTCGGGGGACCCTTGGCAATCAGCCCCAGCATTTT | CASSLEGRGTLGNQPQHF
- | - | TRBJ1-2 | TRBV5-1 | TGCGCCAGCAGCTTGTCGGTAACTAACTATGGCTACACCTTC | CASSLSVTNYGYTF
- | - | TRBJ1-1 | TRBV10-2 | TGCGCCAGCAGTGAGAGTCAGCCGAACACTGAAGCTTTCTTT | CASSESQPNTEAFF